Ten or more counts support the clone carrying this T cell receptor beta chain. This sample was taken from a study of molecular identifiers for immune sequencing clone quantification. Each CDR3 protein gets one entry after TCRdb re-called the PCR reads with MiXCR. The sample yields hundreds of thousands of distinct CDR3 sequences, roughly 24% seen once. V lost 6 bases and J lost 4, with 4 bases in between. This CDR3 spans 10 amino acids. Germline V gene sequence: CDR1 LGHNT, CDR2 FRNRAP. Sequenced: naive CD8+ T cells from blood, with Jurkat cell RNA spiked in. The subset here: FACS-sorted CD8+CD4-CCR7+CD45RA+ naive T cells. The chain recombines TRBV12-5 with TRBJ2-7; D remains unclear. The TCR comes from a human donor in good health. Some libraries in this study had Jurkat cell RNA spiked in. DNA of the CDR3: TGTGCTAGTGGCCTGTACGAGCAGTACTTC. It specifies CASGLYEQYF.